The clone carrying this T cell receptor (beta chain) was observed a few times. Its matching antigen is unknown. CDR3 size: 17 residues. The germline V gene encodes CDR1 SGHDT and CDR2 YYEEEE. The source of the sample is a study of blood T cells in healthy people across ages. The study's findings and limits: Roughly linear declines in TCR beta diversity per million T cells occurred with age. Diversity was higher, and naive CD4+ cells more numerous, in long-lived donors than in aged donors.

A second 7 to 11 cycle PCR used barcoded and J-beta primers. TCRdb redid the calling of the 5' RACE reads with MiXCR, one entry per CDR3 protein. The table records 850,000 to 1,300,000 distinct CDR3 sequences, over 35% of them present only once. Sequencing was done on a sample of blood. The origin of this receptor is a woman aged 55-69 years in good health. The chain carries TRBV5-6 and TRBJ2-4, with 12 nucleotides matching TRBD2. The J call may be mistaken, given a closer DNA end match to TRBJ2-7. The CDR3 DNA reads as TGTGCCAGCAGCTTGGGACTAGCGGGAGTTTCGTCTAGCGAGCAGTACTTC. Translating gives CASSLGLAGVSSSEQYF.